This T cell receptor (beta chain) was identified in a study of T cells in localized non-small cell lung cancer. General study findings and limits: Compared with tumor, uninvolved adjacent lung displayed greater T cell clonality, ranking highest overall. Longer survival (overall) was linked to higher T cell density in blood. As only one tumor region underwent sequencing, heterogeneity remains possible.

Assay used: immunoSEQ multiplex PCR; TCRdb lists only in-frame clones, some missing. Among about 52,000 clones, less than 85% were seen once, and the ten largest hold about 4.6%. This clone was counted only a few times. What it binds is not known. The CDR3 spans 13 residues. CDR1 is SGHAT, CDR2 FQNNGV, per germline. Trimming pared 2 bases from V and 5 bases from J, leaving 7 bases between. This TCR was recovered from a woman aged 40-70 years with stage II lung adenocarcinoma. The starting material was PBMCs, obtained before any cancer treatment. The chain uses TRBV11-2 and TRBJ1-5; D is undetermined. The CDR3 here is CASSLNVDQPQHF. CDR3 sequence (DNA): TGTGCCAGCAGCTTAAACGTCGATCAGCCCCAGCATTTT. Based on the CDR3 plus reference TRBV11-2 and TRBJ1-5, the full variable domain is EAGVAQSPRYKIIEKRQSVAFWCNPISGHATLYWYQQILGQGPKLLIQFQNNGVVDDSQLPKDRFSAERLKGVDSTLKIQPAKLEDSAVYLCASSLNVDQPQHFGDGTRLSIL.